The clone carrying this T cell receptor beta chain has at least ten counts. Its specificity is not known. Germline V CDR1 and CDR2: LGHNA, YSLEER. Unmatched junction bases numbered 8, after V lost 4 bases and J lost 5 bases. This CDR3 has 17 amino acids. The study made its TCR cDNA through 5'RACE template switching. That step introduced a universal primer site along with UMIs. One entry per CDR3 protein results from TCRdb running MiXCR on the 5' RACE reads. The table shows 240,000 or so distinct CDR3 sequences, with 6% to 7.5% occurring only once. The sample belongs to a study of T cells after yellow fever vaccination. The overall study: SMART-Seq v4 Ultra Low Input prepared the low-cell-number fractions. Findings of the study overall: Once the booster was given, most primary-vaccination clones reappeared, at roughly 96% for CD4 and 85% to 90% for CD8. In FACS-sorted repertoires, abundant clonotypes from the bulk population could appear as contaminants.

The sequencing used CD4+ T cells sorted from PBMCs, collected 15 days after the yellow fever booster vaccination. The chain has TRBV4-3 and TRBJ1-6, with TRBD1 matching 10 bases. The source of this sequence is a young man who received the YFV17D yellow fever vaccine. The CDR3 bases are TGCGCCAGCAGCCTGGACAGGGGGAGAGGAAATAATTCACCCCTCCACTTT. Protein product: CASSLDRGRGNNSPLHF.